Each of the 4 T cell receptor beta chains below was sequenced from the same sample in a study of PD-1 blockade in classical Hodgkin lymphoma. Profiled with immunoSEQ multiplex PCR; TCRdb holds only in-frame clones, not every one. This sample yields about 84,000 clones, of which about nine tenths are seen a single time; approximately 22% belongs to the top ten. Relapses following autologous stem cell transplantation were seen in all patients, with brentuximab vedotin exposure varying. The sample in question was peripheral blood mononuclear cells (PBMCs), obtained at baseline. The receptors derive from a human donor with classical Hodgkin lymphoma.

The CDR3, as DNA: TGTGCCAGCAGCCGGTGGAGCAATCAGCCCCAGCATTTT. Its translation: CASSRWSNQPQHF. The rearrangement links TRBV7-9 to TRBJ1-5; D is uncertain. Germline CDR1 reads SEHNR; CDR2 reads FQNEAQ (reference sequence). The CDR3 loop spans 13 amino acids. V lost 5 bases and J lost 1, with 6 bases in between.

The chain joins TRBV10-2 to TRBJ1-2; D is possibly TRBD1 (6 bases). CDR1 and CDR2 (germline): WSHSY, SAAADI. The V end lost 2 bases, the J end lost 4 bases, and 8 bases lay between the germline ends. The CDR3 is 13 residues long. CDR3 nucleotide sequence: TGCGCCAGCAGTGAGGGACAGTTCTATGGCTACACCTTC. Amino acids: CASSEGQFYGYTF.

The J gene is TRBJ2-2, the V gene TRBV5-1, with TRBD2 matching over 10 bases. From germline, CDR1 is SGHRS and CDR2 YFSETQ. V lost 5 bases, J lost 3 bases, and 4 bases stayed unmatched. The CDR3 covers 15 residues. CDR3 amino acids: CASSGTSGDTGELFF. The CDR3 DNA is TGCGCCAGCAGTGGCACTAGCGGGGACACCGGGGAGCTGTTTTTT.

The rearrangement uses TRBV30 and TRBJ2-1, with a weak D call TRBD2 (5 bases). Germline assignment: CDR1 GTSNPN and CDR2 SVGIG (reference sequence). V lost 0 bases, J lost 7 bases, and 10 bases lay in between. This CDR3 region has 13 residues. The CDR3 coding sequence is TGTGCCTGGAGTGTAATGAGGGCAAATGAGCAGTTCTTC. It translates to CAWSVMRANEQFF.